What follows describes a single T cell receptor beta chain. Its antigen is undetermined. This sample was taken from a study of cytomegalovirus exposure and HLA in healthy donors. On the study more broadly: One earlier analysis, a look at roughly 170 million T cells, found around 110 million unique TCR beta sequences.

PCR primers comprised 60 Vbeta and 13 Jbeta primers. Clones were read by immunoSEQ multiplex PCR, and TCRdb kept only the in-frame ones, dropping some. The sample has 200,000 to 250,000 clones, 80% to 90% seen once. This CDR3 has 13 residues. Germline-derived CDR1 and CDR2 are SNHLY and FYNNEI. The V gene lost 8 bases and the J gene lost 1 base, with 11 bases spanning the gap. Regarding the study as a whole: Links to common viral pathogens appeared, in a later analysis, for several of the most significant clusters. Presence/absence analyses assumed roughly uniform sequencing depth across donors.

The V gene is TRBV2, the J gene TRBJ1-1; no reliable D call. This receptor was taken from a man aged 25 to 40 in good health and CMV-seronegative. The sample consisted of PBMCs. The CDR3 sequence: CASSRNSNTEAFF. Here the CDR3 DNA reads TGTGCCAGCTCCCGAAACTCGAACACTGAAGCTTTCTTT.